These T cell receptor beta chains were read from a single sample in a study of cytomegalovirus exposure and HLA in healthy donors. The data were produced by immunoSEQ multiplex PCR, yet TCRdb's version contains in-frame clones alone and is incomplete. The sample holds about 150,000 clones, approximately 94% seen once. Sequenced sample: PBMCs. Receptor source: a man between 18 and 35 years old in good health and CMV-seropositive. Each CDR3 is given with its conserved first and last residue. D genes are given only for firm matches. Size values are once, few and many counts, or a class for expanded clones, and some rows have none.

size	V	length	D	J	DNA	CDR3
few	TRBV25-1	14	.	TRBJ1-3	TGTGCCAGCAGTGGGCGGCGGGCTGGAAACACCATATATTTT	CASSGRRAGNTIYF
.	TRBV19	15	TRBD1	TRBJ1-6	TGTGCCAGTAGCCTCCCGGGACAGGGACGATCACCCCTCCACTTT	CASSLPGQGRSPLHF
few	TRBV7-6	15	TRBD2	TRBJ2-7	TGTGCCAGCAGCTTAGGGACTAGCGGGGGCTACGAGCAGTACTTC	CASSLGTSGGYEQYF
.	TRBV5-1	17	TRBD2	TRBJ2-1	TGCGCCAGCAGCTTGGGCGCTAGCGGGCTAAAAGGTAATGAGCAGTTCTTC	CASSLGASGLKGNEQFF
.	TRBV9	16	.	TRBJ2-5	TGTGCCAGCAGCCCCACCAGGGGCAGGGGCTATGGGACCCAGTACTTC	CASSPTRGRGYGTQYF
.	TRBV29-1	14	.	TRBJ1-4	TGCAGCGCCAAGGACACAGCAACTAATGAAAAACTGTTTTTT	CSAKDTATNEKLFF
.	TRBV5-1	14	.	TRBJ2-5	TGCGCCAGCAGCCCCGGACTAAAGTTGGAGACCCAGTACTTC	CASSPGLKLETQYF
once	TRBV20-1	10	.	TRBJ1-1	TGCATCGGAGCGGGGCCGGAAGCTTTCTTT	CIGAGPEAFF
few	TRBV5-1	19	TRBD1	TRBJ1-2	TGCGCCAGCAGCTTCAAATCGGCACGGGACAGGGCTATTAACTATGGCTACACCTTC	CASSFKSARDRAINYGYTF
.	TRBV10-3	15	.	TRBJ1-1	TGTGCCACCAGAGGGGCAGGGCAAGGGAACACTGAAGCTTTCTTT	CATRGAGQGNTEAFF
.	TRBV7-8	16	.	TRBJ2-7	TGTGCCAGCAGCACCAATACAGGGTTCAGGGATTACGAGCAGTACTTC	CASSTNTGFRDYEQYF
.	TRBV4-2	13	.	TRBJ1-4	TGTGCTTCAGCAGAGGCCCCGGAAGAAAAACTGTTTTTT	CASAEAPEEKLFF
once	TRBV18	15	TRBD2	TRBJ2-1	TGTGCCAGCTCACCAACTCCTAGCGGGTCCAATGAGCAGTTCTTC	CASSPTPSGSNEQFF
.	TRBV5-1	15	TRBD2	TRBJ2-2	TGCGCCAGCAGCTCGACCGGACTAGCCGCCGGGGAGCTGTTTTTT	CASSSTGLAAGELFF
.	TRBV19	15	.	TRBJ1-5	TGTGCCAGTAGGCCTGGACATTCTGGGGTACAGCCCCAGCATTTT	CASRPGHSGVQPQHF
.	TRBV4-2	13	.	TRBJ2-1	TGTGCCAGCAGCCAAGACCTATTCAATGAGCAGTTCTTC	CASSQDLFNEQFF
.	TRBV19	14	TRBD2	TRBJ2-7	TGTGCCAGTAAAAGACTAGCGGGGGACTACGAGCAGTACTTC	CASKRLAGDYEQYF
once	TRBV7-9	13	.	TRBJ1-1	TGTGCCAGCAGCCTTCGGACGGGAACTGAAGCTTTCTTT	CASSLRTGTEAFF
.	TRBV7-3	15	.	TRBJ2-6	TGTGCCAGCAGCTTATTTAGCTCTGGGGCCAACGTCCTGACTTTC	CASSLFSSGANVLTF
.	TRBV4-1	15	TRBD1	TRBJ1-5	TGCGCCAGCAGCTTAGGACAGGAGAGCAATCAGCCCCAGCATTTT	CASSLGQESNQPQHF
.	TRBV5-1	15	.	TRBJ2-7	TGCGCCAGCAGCTTTGGGGGCCTAGCGGATTACGAGCAGTACTTC	CASSFGGLADYEQYF
.	TRBV28	12	.	TRBJ1-5	TGTGCCAGCAGTCTCTCCTATCAGCCCCAGCATTTT	CASSLSYQPQHF
.	TRBV28	13	TRBD2	TRBJ2-7	TGTGCCAGCAGACCGGGGGGGAGGGACGAGCAGTACTTC	CASRPGGRDEQYF
.	TRBV27	14	.	TRBJ2-7	TGTGCCAGCAGTTTATTTACAGGGCCCTACGAGCAGTACTTC	CASSLFTGPYEQYF
.	TRBV5-8	11	.	TRBJ1-4	TGTGCCAGCAGCCTTAATGAAAAACTGTTTTTT	CASSLNEKLFF
.	TRBV19	14	.	TRBJ2-3	TGTGCCAGTAGCGGGAGTCTACCCCCAGATACGCAGTATTTT	CASSGSLPPDTQYF
.	TRBV4-1	14	.	TRBJ2-3	TGCGCCAGCAGCCAAGTGTCTAGCACAGATACGCAGTATTTT	CASSQVSSTDTQYF
.	TRBV4-2	18	TRBD2	TRBJ2-3	TGTGCCAGCAGCCAGGGACTAGCGGGAGGTGGTGACACAGATACGCAGTATTTT	CASSQGLAGGGDTDTQYF
.	TRBV29-1	14	.	TRBJ2-5	TGCAGCGTTGAGTCGGTGGAGTACCAAGAGACCCAGTACTTC	CSVESVEYQETQYF
few	TRBV5-1	15	.	TRBJ2-6	TGCGCCAGCAGCCCGGGTCGCGGTGGGGCCAACGTCCTGACTTTC	CASSPGRGGANVLTF
.	TRBV21-1	12	.	TRBJ1-2	TGTGCCAGGGAAGGACAGGGAAGTGGCTACACCTTC	CAREGQGSGYTF
.	TRBV5-4	13	.	TRBJ2-4	TGTGCCAGCAGCTTGGACGGGAAAAACATTCAGTACTTC	CASSLDGKNIQYF
once	TRBV19	13	TRBD1	TRBJ2-7	TGTGCCAGTAGTTCCCGACAGGGTTACGAGCAGTACTTC	CASSSRQGYEQYF
few	TRBV7-9	13	.	TRBJ1-1	TGTGCCAGCAGCCTAGACATGAACACTGAAGCTTTCTTT	CASSLDMNTEAFF